Listed below are T cell receptor beta chains from one sample, sequenced in a study of Graves' ophthalmopathy and Graves' hyperthyroidism. TCRdb called the multiplex PCR reads again in MiXCR, with one record for every CDR3 protein. The sample shows approximately 700,000 distinct CDR3 sequences, around 40% of them seen only once. The sequenced sample was peripheral blood. All receptors come from an adult man with Graves' ophthalmopathy. CDR3s include the opening cysteine and the closing phenylalanine or tryptophan. The order of the fields is clone size, J gene, D gene, V gene, CDR3 protein, CDR3 DNA. A D gene is named only where the DNA matches it firmly. The size entry is marked missing in some rows and otherwise reads once, few, many or a size class.

clone size: NA; J gene: TRBJ1-6; D gene: NA; V gene: TRBV10-3; CDR3 protein: CAITERPEGSPLHF; CDR3 DNA: TGTGCCATCACCGAGAGACCGGAGGGTTCACCCCTCCACTTT
clone size: NA; J gene: TRBJ1-6; D gene: NA; V gene: TRBV7-3; CDR3 protein: CASSVRSGPLSSALHF; CDR3 DNA: TGTGCCAGCAGCGTTAGGTCGGGGCCCCTTTCTTCGGCCCTCCACTTT
clone size: NA; J gene: TRBJ1-3; D gene: NA; V gene: TRBV4-1; CDR3 protein: CASSQASTSGNTIYF; CDR3 DNA: TGCGCCAGCAGCCAAGCCAGCACCTCTGGAAACACCATATATTTT
clone size: NA; J gene: TRBJ1-2; D gene: TRBD1; V gene: TRBV20-1; CDR3 protein: CSATRRDRGYGYTF; CDR3 DNA: TGCAGTGCTACCAGGAGGGACAGGGGTTATGGCTACACCTTC
clone size: NA; J gene: TRBJ2-7; D gene: TRBD1; V gene: TRBV2; CDR3 protein: CASSVGTGLPYEQYF; CDR3 DNA: TGTGCCAGCAGTGTTGGGACAGGGCTTCCCTACGAGCAGTACTTC
clone size: NA; J gene: TRBJ1-5; D gene: NA; V gene: TRBV12-3/TRBV12-4; CDR3 protein: CASKIGGNQPQHF; CDR3 DNA: TGTGCCAGCAAAATCGGGGGGAATCAGCCCCAGCATTTT
clone size: NA; J gene: TRBJ2-7; D gene: TRBD2; V gene: TRBV25-1; CDR3 protein: CASSPGLAGGGGYEQYF; CDR3 DNA: TGTGCCAGCTCCCCGGGACTAGCGGGAGGAGGGGGCTACGAGCAGTACTTC
clone size: many; J gene: TRBJ1-2; D gene: NA; V gene: TRBV10-3; CDR3 protein: CAIGLLQYGYTF; CDR3 DNA: TGTGCCATCGGTTTGCTCCAATATGGCTACACCTTC
clone size: many; J gene: TRBJ2-7; D gene: NA; V gene: TRBV29-1; CDR3 protein: CSVRDRYEQYF; CDR3 DNA: TGCAGCGTCCGAGACCGTTACGAGCAGTACTTC
clone size: NA; J gene: TRBJ2-5; D gene: TRBD1; V gene: TRBV2; CDR3 protein: CASSARRDRVAQYF; CDR3 DNA: TGTGCCAGCAGTGCTAGACGGGACAGGGTGGCCCAGTACTTC
clone size: many; J gene: TRBJ2-7; D gene: NA; V gene: TRBV20-1; CDR3 protein: CSARSTYEQYF; CDR3 DNA: TGCAGTGCTAGATCGACGTACGAGCAGTACTTC
clone size: few; J gene: TRBJ1-1; D gene: NA; V gene: TRBV7-8; CDR3 protein: CASSQPRRNTEAFF; CDR3 DNA: TGTGCCAGCAGCCAACCGCGCCGGAACACTGAAGCTTTCTTT
clone size: many; J gene: TRBJ1-2; D gene: TRBD1; V gene: TRBV10-3; CDR3 protein: CAISESGTDYGYTF; CDR3 DNA: TGTGCCATCAGTGAGTCGGGGACAGACTATGGCTACACCTTC
clone size: NA; J gene: TRBJ1-2; D gene: TRBD1; V gene: TRBV6-2/TRBV6-3; CDR3 protein: CASRDKDRAGYTF; CDR3 DNA: TGTGCCAGCAGAGACAAGGACAGGGCTGGCTACACCTTC
clone size: NA; J gene: TRBJ1-2; D gene: TRBD1; V gene: TRBV29-1; CDR3 protein: CSVDVNRGDGYTF; CDR3 DNA: TGCAGCGTGGACGTGAACAGGGGGGATGGCTACACCTTC
clone size: NA; J gene: TRBJ1-5; D gene: TRBD1; V gene: TRBV19; CDR3 protein: CASSPQGARGNQPQHF; CDR3 DNA: TGTGCCAGTAGCCCTCAGGGGGCCCGGGGCAATCAGCCCCAGCATTTT
clone size: many; J gene: TRBJ2-6; D gene: NA; V gene: TRBV12-3/TRBV12-4; CDR3 protein: CASRLSSGANVLTF; CDR3 DNA: TGCGCCAGCAGACTGTCCAGTGGGGCCAACGTCCTGACTTTC
clone size: few; J gene: TRBJ1-4; D gene: NA; V gene: TRBV5-5; CDR3 protein: CASSTGGNEKLFF; CDR3 DNA: TGTGCCAGCAGTACCGGGGGAAATGAAAAACTGTTTTTT
clone size: few; J gene: TRBJ2-3; D gene: TRBD1; V gene: TRBV25-1; CDR3 protein: CASSDTRQGTAGDTQYF; CDR3 DNA: TGTGCCAGCAGTGACACCCGGCAGGGGACAGCTGGAGATACGCAGTATTTT
clone size: NA; J gene: TRBJ1-5; D gene: NA; V gene: TRBV10-2; CDR3 protein: CASSRRQGINQPQHF; CDR3 DNA: TGCGCCAGCAGCCGAAGGCAGGGGATAAATCAGCCCCAGCATTTT
clone size: NA; J gene: TRBJ2-5; D gene: NA; V gene: TRBV7-9; CDR3 protein: CASSSTLVWTQYF; CDR3 DNA: TGTGCCAGCAGCTCGACCCTTGTTTGGACCCAGTACTTC
clone size: NA; J gene: TRBJ1-6; D gene: NA; V gene: TRBV2; CDR3 protein: CASTQAGINSPLHF; CDR3 DNA: TGTGCCAGCACCCAGGCGGGGATTAATTCACCCCTCCACTTT
clone size: NA; J gene: TRBJ1-4; D gene: NA; V gene: TRBV6-6; CDR3 protein: CASGGGIGEKLFF; CDR3 DNA: TGTGCCAGCGGGGGGGGGATTGGAGAAAAACTGTTTTTT
clone size: few; J gene: TRBJ2-2; D gene: NA; V gene: TRBV6-5; CDR3 protein: CASSYGNRIGELFF; CDR3 DNA: TGTGCCAGCAGTTACGGTAACAGGATCGGGGAGCTGTTTTTT
clone size: many; J gene: TRBJ1-2; D gene: NA; V gene: TRBV5-1; CDR3 protein: CASRGDSLAGYTF; CDR3 DNA: TGCGCCAGCAGGGGCGACAGCCTGGCAGGCTACACCTTC
clone size: few; J gene: TRBJ1-1; D gene: NA; V gene: TRBV19; CDR3 protein: CASSIWAGAPNTEAFF; CDR3 DNA: TGTGCCAGTAGTATCTGGGCAGGAGCCCCGAACACTGAAGCTTTCTTT
clone size: few; J gene: TRBJ2-7; D gene: NA; V gene: TRBV4-1; CDR3 protein: CASSQGGIYEQYF; CDR3 DNA: TGCGCCAGCAGCCAAGGCGGGATTTACGAGCAGTACTTC
clone size: NA; J gene: TRBJ1-4; D gene: NA; V gene: TRBV25-1; CDR3 protein: CASSLPGGGNEKLFF; CDR3 DNA: TGTGCCAGCAGCCTACCGGGCGGGGGAAATGAAAAACTGTTTTTT
clone size: NA; J gene: TRBJ2-6; D gene: TRBD1; V gene: TRBV15; CDR3 protein: CATSATQGAHTEAF; CDR3 DNA: TGTGCCACCAGCGCGACACAGGGGGCCCACACTGAAGCTTTC
clone size: NA; J gene: TRBJ1-4; D gene: NA; V gene: TRBV10-3; CDR3 protein: CAISSTDRPNEKLFF; CDR3 DNA: TGTGCCATCAGTTCGACTGACAGACCGAATGAAAAACTGTTTTTT
clone size: few; J gene: TRBJ2-2; D gene: TRBD1; V gene: TRBV7-9; CDR3 protein: CASRVDRGPVGELFF; CDR3 DNA: TGTGCCAGCAGGGTGGACAGGGGGCCTGTCGGGGAGCTGTTTTTT